The present T cell receptor (beta chain) was sequenced within a study of T cells in Graves' hyperthyroidism and ophthalmopathy. Broader study findings: Ophthalmopathy prediction by the model preceded onset by a median about 6.3 months. Blood samples included most of the expanded thyroid clonotypes exceeding 0.001.

In the ophthalmopathy cohort, Clinical Activity Score was at least 3, NOSPECS grade at least 4, and duration under 3 months. Clinical symptoms, serum thyroxine and TRAb, thyroid ultrasound and orbital computed tomography together formed the diagnostic basis. Using RNA transcripts as the source, TCR beta CDR3 regions were amplified. HTBI primers were used for first-round RT-PCR of the TCR CDR3. TCRdb fed the multiplex PCR reads into MiXCR, producing one record per CDR3 protein. Of around 620,000 distinct CDR3 sequences listed, 13% to 15% are singletons. The J segment lost 4 bases and the V segment lost 0 bases, leaving 9 bases of the junction unmatched. The CDR3 is 19 residues long. Germline V gene data show CDR1 as ENHRY and CDR2 as SYGVKD. Comments on this clonotype: Its antigen is still unknown.

The chain has TRBV10-3 and TRBJ2-3; 14 nucleotides line up with TRBD2. The receptor was isolated from a woman under 30 with Graves' ophthalmopathy. The sample consisted of blood. The CDR3: CAISESTSGRARGADTQYF. The CDR3 nucleotides read TGTGCCATCAGTGAGTCGACTAGCGGGAGGGCTCGGGGGGCAGATACGCAGTATTTT.